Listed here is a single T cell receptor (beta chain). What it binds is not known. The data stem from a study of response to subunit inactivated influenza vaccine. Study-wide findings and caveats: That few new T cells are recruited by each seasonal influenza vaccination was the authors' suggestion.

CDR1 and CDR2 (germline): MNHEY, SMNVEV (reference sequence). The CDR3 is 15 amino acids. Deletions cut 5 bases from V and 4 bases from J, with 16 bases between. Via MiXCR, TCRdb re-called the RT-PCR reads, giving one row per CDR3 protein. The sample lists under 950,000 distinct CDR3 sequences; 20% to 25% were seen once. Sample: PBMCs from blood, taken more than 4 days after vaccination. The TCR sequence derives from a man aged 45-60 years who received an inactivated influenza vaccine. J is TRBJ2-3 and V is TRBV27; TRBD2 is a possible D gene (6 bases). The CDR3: CASSPLFAGSDTQYF. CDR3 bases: TGTGCCAGCAGTCCCCTCTTTGCGGGGTCAGATACGCAGTATTTT.